This passage covers 16 T cell receptor beta chains from one sample sequenced in a study of lymphopenia after photon versus proton radiotherapy. This table comes from immunoSEQ multiplex PCR, and its TCRdb copy is limited to in-frame clones, with some not included. Among around 64,000 clones, approximately 90% were seen once, and the ten largest hold 9.5% to 15%. Source: peripheral blood, taken from a patient treated with proton-based radiotherapy. The receptors here all came from an elderly man with esophageal cancer.

The chain employs TRBV4-3 and TRBJ2-5; tentative D call: TRBD1 (5 bases). Germline-derived CDR1 and CDR2 are LGHNA and YSLEER. V was trimmed by 3 bases and J by 4 bases, leaving 15 bases between them. This CDR3 is built from 15 residues. The DNA of the CDR3 is TGCGCCAGCAGCCAGACTTGGGCAGGGCCAGAGACCCAGTACTTC. Amino acids: CASSQTWAGPETQYF.

The chain employs TRBV6-6 and TRBJ2-7; possible D gene TRBD1, 5 bases. Germline V lookup: CDR1 MNHNY, CDR2 SVGAGI (reference sequence). The CDR3 runs to 14 residues. Trimming shortened V by 0 bases and J by 5 bases, and 11 bases separated the two germline ends. The DNA for the CDR3 is TGTGCCAGCAGTTACTCGCGCAGGGCCCACGAGCAGTACTTC. The encoded protein is CASSYSRRAHEQYF.

The gene calls are TRBV11-2 and TRBJ1-2; a possible D gene is TRBD1 (6 bases). CDR3 length equals 15 residues. Germline assignment: CDR1 SGHAT and CDR2 FQNNGV. V was trimmed by 1 base and J by 4 bases, leaving 13 bases between them. CDR3 nucleotide sequence: TGTGCCAGCAGCTTAGGACAGGAAATTTTCTATGGCTACACCTTC. Translated, it gives CASSLGQEIFYGYTF.

This clone was seen only once. The V call is TRBV19, the J call TRBJ1-6; 7 bases are shared with TRBD1. Germline V gene data show CDR1 as LNHDA and CDR2 as SQIVND (reference sequence). Trimming at V came to 10 bases and at J to 10 bases, leaving 10 bases not matched to a gene. The CDR3 loop spans 13 amino acids. The CDR3 nucleotides are TGTGCCACCAGAACAGGGGCGGGATCACCCCTCCACTTT. It is translated as CATRTGAGSPLHF.

The chain recombines TRBV7-9 with TRBJ2-3, with D unresolved. The CDR3 has 13 amino acids. CDR1 and CDR2 from the germline V gene are SEHNR and FQNEAQ (reference sequence). Trimming cost V 1 base and J 1 base, with 3 bases left between them. The CDR3 reads CASSLVGTDTQYF. The DNA of the CDR3 is TGTGCCAGCAGCTTAGTGGGCACAGATACGCAGTATTTT.

The V call is TRBV7-6, the J call TRBJ1-1; D uncertain. Looked up from germline, CDR1 is SGHVS and CDR2 is FNYEAQ. V was clipped by 5 bases and J by 1 base, with 14 bases between them. This CDR3 comprises 15 residues. In DNA form, the CDR3 reads TGTGCCAGCAGCGCCTCTATGGTCCGGAACACTGAAGCTTTCTTT. Encoded protein: CASSASMVRNTEAFF.

This chain connects TRBV11-2 to TRBJ2-7, with D tentatively TRBD1 or TRBD2 (6 bases each). The CDR3 length is 11 residues. Germline V gene sequence: CDR1 SGHAT, CDR2 FQNNGV. Trimming shortened V by 5 bases and J by 6 bases, and 8 bases separated the two germline ends. The CDR3, as DNA: TGTGCCAGCAGCAAGGGGGGCGAGCAGTACTTC. Translating it yields CASSKGGEQYF.

The CDR3 bases are TGCGCCAGCAGCCAAGATCAGCACGGGTTGAGTGGCTACACCTTC. It translates to CASSQDQHGLSGYTF. The chain has TRBV4-1 and TRBJ1-2; D is unclear. Trimming removed 0 bases from V and 7 bases from J, with 15 bases in between. Per the germline V gene, CDR1 is MGHRA and CDR2 is YSYEKL. CDR3 size: 15 residues.

This clone came up a few times. The chain recombines TRBV2 with TRBJ1-2; 7 positions agree with TRBD1. Germline loops: CDR1 SNHLY, CDR2 FYNNEI. Trimming at V came to 5 bases and at J to 5 bases, leaving 5 bases not matched to a gene. This CDR3 is built from 13 residues. CDR3 in DNA: TGTGCCAGCAGTCGGCAGGGGGATTATGGCTACACCTTC. Protein product: CASSRQGDYGYTF.

The CDR3 sequence: CASSSPGQRLAGYTF. CDR3 in DNA: TGTGCCAGCAGCTCCCCGGGACAGCGATTAGCCGGCTACACCTTC. This sequence joins TRBV4-2 and TRBJ1-2, with TRBD1 matching over 7 bases. Germline CDR1 reads LGHNA; CDR2 reads YNFKEQ. This CDR3 spans 15 amino acids. V was clipped by 5 bases and J by 8 bases; unmatched bases: 14.

V and J are TRBV30 and TRBJ1-1; tentative D call: TRBD1 (5 bases). Trimming stripped 0 bases from V and 0 bases from J, with 17 bases between. This CDR3 has 17 amino acids. Germline CDR1 and CDR2: GTSNPN and SVGIG (reference sequence). The DNA of the CDR3 is TGTGCCTGGAGTGTACAAGCGGGGGATTTCATGAACACTGAAGCTTTCTTT. Protein product: CAWSVQAGDFMNTEAFF.

The chain has TRBV11-3 and TRBJ1-5; 7 nucleotides line up with TRBD1. CDR3 size: 15 residues. V trimming: 6 bases; J trimming: 2 bases; junction bases outside the gene matches: 7. Germline assignment: CDR1 SGHNT and CDR2 YENEEA. The CDR3 reads CASSQGGSGNQPQHF. The CDR3, as DNA: TGTGCCAGCAGTCAGGGGGGCTCGGGCAATCAGCCCCAGCATTTT. Full variable domain (missing parts from reference TRBV11-3 and TRBJ1-5): EAGVVQSPRYKIIEKKQPVAFWCNPISGHNTLYWYLQNLGQGPELLIRYENEEAVDDSQLPKDRFSAERLKGVDSTLKIQPAELGDSAVYLCASSQGGSGNQPQHFGDGTRLSIL.

This chain links TRBV4-3 with TRBJ1-5, with 7 bases matching TRBD1. The CDR3 contains 17 residues. After removal of 2 bases from V and 2 bases from J, the junction contained 9 bases not matched to a gene. CDR1 is LGHNA and CDR2 is YSLEER in the germline V gene. Written as DNA, the CDR3 is TGCGCCAGCAGCCAACTTTGGACAGGTCAGGGCAATCAGCCCCAGCATTTT. Residues: CASSQLWTGQGNQPQHF.

The genes are TRBV27 and TRBJ2-1; TRBD1 matches at 10 bases. The germline gives CDR1 MNHEY, CDR2 SMNVEV (reference sequence). V dropped 3 bases and J dropped 7; count of bases not matched to a gene: 6. The CDR3 is 15 amino acids. The CDR3 DNA reads as TGTGCCAGCAGTTTTTCGACAGGGGGCAGGAATGAGCAGTTCTTC. Protein: CASSFSTGGRNEQFF.

CDR3 nucleotides: TGTGCCAGCTTAAGGTCAGGGTCTGGAAACACCATATATTTT. Protein product: CASLRSGSGNTIYF. The chain carries TRBV2 and TRBJ1-3; a possible D gene is TRBD1 (5 bases). V lost 8 bases to trimming and J lost 1 base, with 12 bases between them. This CDR3 spans 14 amino acids. CDR1 and CDR2 (germline): SNHLY, FYNNEI.

The J gene is TRBJ2-1, the V gene TRBV27; 7 bases match TRBD1. The CDR3 runs to 12 residues. The germline gives CDR1 MNHEY, CDR2 SMNVEV (reference sequence). Germline trimming cut 2 bases from V and 10 bases from J; bases unmatched to any gene: 2. The CDR3 region is CASSLEGQEQFF. CDR3 nucleotides: TGTGCCAGCAGTTTAGAGGGACAGGAGCAGTTCTTC.